The 9 T cell receptor beta chains below were found in one sample sequenced in a study of cytomegalovirus exposure and HLA in healthy donors. The PCR used 60 Vbeta and 13 Jbeta primers. The assay was immunoSEQ multiplex PCR, and TCRdb's table has in-frame clones only and misses some. The sample records some 140,000 clones, 73% being singletons. Sequenced sample: PBMCs. The receptors originated from a woman in her thirties or forties in good health and CMV-seronegative.

The chain recombines TRBV13 with TRBJ1-2; 10 positions match TRBD1. The V segment lost 1 base and the J segment 5 bases; nucleotides outside the gene matches: 10. CDR3 length: 17 residues. Germline V CDR1 and CDR2: PRHDT, FYEKMQ (reference sequence). The DNA of the CDR3 is TGTGCCAGCAGCTTAGAGATGCGGGACAGGGGTTTTTATGGCTACACCTTC. Translated, it gives CASSLEMRDRGFYGYTF.

The chain is built from TRBV5-4 and TRBJ2-1, with TRBD1 as a possible D gene (6 bases). This CDR3 has 15 amino acids. The germline V and J ends were trimmed by 3 bases and 3 bases, with 13 bases remaining between them. Germline V lookup: CDR1 SGHNT, CDR2 YYREEE (reference sequence). The CDR3: CASSYLQGNYNEQFF. DNA of the CDR3: TGTGCCAGCAGCTACCTACAGGGTAACTACAATGAGCAGTTCTTC.

The chain combines TRBV2 with TRBJ1-2; 7 bases are a match to TRBD1. The CDR3 covers 14 residues. Unmatched junction bases numbered 4, after V lost 4 bases and J lost 2 bases. CDR1 is SNHLY and CDR2 is FYNNEI in the germline V gene. CDR3 in amino acids: CASSGDRTNYGYTF. The CDR3 DNA reads TGTGCCAGCAGTGGGGACAGAACCAACTATGGCTACACCTTC.

The rearrangement links TRBV5-4 to TRBJ2-3; 8 nucleotides line up with TRBD1. Germline CDR1 is SGHNT and CDR2 is YYREEE (reference sequence). This CDR3 spans 14 amino acids. With V trimmed by 0 bases and J by 7 bases, 4 bases remained unmatched. As DNA, the CDR3 is TGTGCCAGCAGCTTGGGCAACAGGGGGAATACGCAGTATTTT. It yields the protein CASSLGNRGNTQYF.

The chain links TRBV18 to TRBJ1-2; TRBD1 matches 7 bases. The trim removed 8 bases at V and 6 bases at J, leaving 9 bases unmatched. Germline CDR1 and CDR2: KGHSH and LQKENI. The CDR3 loop spans 13 amino acids. The CDR3 nucleotides read TGTGCCAGCGCGCAGGGGGTTGAGGATGGCTACACCTTC. It codes for CASAQGVEDGYTF. Using reference TRBV18 and TRBJ1-2 for the parts outside the CDR3, the full variable domain is NAGVMQNPRHLVRRRGQEARLRCSPMKGHSHVYWYRQLPEEGLKFMVYLQKENIIDESGMPKERFSAEFPKEGPSILRIQQVVRGDSAAYFCASAQGVEDGYTFGSGTRLTVV.

CDR3 loop: CASSEAGDSQNIQYF. CDR3 coding DNA: TGTGCCAGCAGTGAAGCAGGGGACAGCCAAAACATTCAGTACTTC. The chain recombines TRBV6-1 with TRBJ2-4, with TRBD1 matching 7 bases. CDR1 and CDR2 (germline): MNHNS, SASEGT. This CDR3 comprises 15 residues. Trimming removed 0 bases from V and 5 bases from J; junction bases left unmatched: 4.

The rearrangement links TRBV9 to TRBJ2-3; TRBD2 matches 16 bases. The CDR3 runs 17 residues. The J segment lost 2 bases and the V segment lost 3 bases, leaving 3 bases of the junction unmatched. Germline CDR1 is SGDLS and CDR2 is YYNGEE. CDR3 bases: TGTGCCAGCAGCGAGGGACTAGCGGGGGGGGTCACAGATACGCAGTATTTT. This codes for CASSEGLAGGVTDTQYF.

This clone was detected once. The chain uses TRBV4-1 and TRBJ1-1; D gene unclear. The CDR3 is made up of 12 amino acids. Trimming left V 0 bases short and J 9 bases short, with 8 bases between. CDR1 is MGHRA and CDR2 is YSYEKL in the germline V gene. The CDR3 bases are TGCGCCAGCAGCCAAGATTTAATAAAAGCTTTCTTT. It yields the protein CASSQDLIKAFF.

V is TRBV5-8 and J is TRBJ1-1; TRBD1 matches at 9 bases. The V gene end was trimmed by 0 bases and the J gene end by 4 bases; junction bases not matched to a gene: 1. The CDR3 spans 14 residues. Germline V gives CDR1 SGHTS, CDR2 YDEGEE. CDR3 in amino acids: CASSLGTGATEAFF. The CDR3 DNA sequence: TGTGCCAGCAGCTTGGGGACAGGGGCCACTGAAGCTTTCTTT.